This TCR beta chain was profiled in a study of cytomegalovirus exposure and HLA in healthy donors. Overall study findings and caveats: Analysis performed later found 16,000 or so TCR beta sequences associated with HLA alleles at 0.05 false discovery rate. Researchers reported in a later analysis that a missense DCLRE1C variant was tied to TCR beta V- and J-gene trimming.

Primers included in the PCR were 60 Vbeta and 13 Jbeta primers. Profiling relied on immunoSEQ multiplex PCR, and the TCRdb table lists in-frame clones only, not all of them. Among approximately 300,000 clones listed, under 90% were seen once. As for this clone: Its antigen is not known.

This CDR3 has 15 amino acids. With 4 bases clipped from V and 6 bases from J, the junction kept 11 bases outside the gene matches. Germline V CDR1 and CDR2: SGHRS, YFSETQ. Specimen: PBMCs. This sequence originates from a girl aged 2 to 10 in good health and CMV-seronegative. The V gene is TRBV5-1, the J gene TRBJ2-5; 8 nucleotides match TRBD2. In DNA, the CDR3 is TGCGCCAGCAGCCCAAGCGGGGGCCTCACTCAGACCCAGTACTTC. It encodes CASSPSGGLTQTQYF.